This T cell receptor (beta chain) originates from a study of TIL therapy for anti-PD-1-resistant metastatic lung cancer. Turning to the study itself: Patients then received nivolumab; progressors got lymphodepletion, TIL and IL-2. Most patients had lung adenocarcinoma.

Concerning this clone itself: Its antigen is unknown.

Whole-study findings and limits: The baseline peripheral repertoire was partially replaced by infused TIL clonotypes that later decayed.

The sample's time point: pre-treatment sample, taken before nivolumab and TIL therapy. Sequencing used immunoSEQ v3. Using immunoSEQ multiplex PCR, the repertoire was profiled, and TCRdb retains in-frame clones only, with some absent. Of around 50,000 clones detected, about 73% appear once; the ten largest clones hold more than 1.5%. The length of the CDR3 is 14 residues. Germline V gene sequence: CDR1 SEHNR, CDR2 FQNEAQ (reference sequence). With V trimmed by 4 bases and J by 7 bases, 5 bases remained unmatched. The source is a person aged 25-85 years with non-small cell lung cancer. The source was blood, collected at baseline. The genes are TRBV7-9 and TRBJ1-2; 11 bases match TRBD1. The CDR3 is CASSSGTGGFGYTF. The CDR3 nucleotides are TGTGCCAGCAGCTCCGGGACAGGGGGATTTGGCTACACCTTC.